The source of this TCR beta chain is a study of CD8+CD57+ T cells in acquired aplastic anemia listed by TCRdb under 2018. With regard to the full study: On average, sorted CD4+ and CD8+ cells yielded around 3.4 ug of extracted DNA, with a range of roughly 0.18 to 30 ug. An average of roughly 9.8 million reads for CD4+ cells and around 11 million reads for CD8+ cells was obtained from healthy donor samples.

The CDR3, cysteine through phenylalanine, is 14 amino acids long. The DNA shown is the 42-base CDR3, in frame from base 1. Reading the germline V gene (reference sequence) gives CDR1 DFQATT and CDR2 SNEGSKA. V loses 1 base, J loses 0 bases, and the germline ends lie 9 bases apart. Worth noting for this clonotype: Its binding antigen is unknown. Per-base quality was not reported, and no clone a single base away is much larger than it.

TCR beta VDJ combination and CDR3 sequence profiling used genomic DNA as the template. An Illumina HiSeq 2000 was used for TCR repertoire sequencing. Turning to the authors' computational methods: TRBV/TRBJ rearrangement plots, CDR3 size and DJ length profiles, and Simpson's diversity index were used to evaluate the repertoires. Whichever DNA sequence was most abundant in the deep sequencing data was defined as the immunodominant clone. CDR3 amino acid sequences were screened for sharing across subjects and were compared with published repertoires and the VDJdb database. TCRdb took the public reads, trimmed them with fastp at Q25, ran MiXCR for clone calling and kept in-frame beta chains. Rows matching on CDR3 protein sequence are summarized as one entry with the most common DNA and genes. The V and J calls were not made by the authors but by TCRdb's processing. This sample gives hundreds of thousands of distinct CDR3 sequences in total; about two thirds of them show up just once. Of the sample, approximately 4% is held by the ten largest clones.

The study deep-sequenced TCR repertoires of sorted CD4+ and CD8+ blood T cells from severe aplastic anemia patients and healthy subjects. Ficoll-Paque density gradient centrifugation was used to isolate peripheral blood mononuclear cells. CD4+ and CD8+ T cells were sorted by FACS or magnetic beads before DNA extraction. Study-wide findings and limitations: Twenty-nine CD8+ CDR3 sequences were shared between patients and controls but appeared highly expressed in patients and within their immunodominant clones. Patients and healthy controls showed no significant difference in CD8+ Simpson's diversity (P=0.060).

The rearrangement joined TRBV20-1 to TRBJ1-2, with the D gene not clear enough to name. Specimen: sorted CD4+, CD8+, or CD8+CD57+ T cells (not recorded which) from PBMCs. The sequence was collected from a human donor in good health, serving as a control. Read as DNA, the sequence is TGCAGTGCTAGAGCTCTACTAGCTAACTATGGCTACACCTTC. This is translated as CSARALLANYGYTF.